The T cell receptor beta chain under discussion was sequenced for a study of T-cell reconstitution after alpha-beta-depleted transplantation in children. With regard to this clonotype: A much larger clone lies a single base off, so this may be a read error.

V shed 2 bases and J shed 2 bases, with 6 bases lying between them. This CDR3 is 13 amino acids long. Germline CDR1 reads MNHNS; CDR2 reads SASEGT. Library preparation (for TCRbeta) was performed with unique molecular identifiers. In TCRdb, the PCR reads were re-called with MiXCR into one record per CDR3 protein. The table has about 500,000 distinct CDR3 sequences, approximately 30% seen once. The material sequenced was PBMCs from the stem cell graft donor, taken from the stem cell graft. The TCR was taken from a human donor who donated a stem cell graft to a child with aplastic anemia. The chain couples TRBV6-1 to TRBJ1-2; no reliable D call. The CDR3, as DNA: TGTGCCAGCAGTGAACAAAAGAACTATGGCTACACCTTC. Residues: CASSEQKNYGYTF.